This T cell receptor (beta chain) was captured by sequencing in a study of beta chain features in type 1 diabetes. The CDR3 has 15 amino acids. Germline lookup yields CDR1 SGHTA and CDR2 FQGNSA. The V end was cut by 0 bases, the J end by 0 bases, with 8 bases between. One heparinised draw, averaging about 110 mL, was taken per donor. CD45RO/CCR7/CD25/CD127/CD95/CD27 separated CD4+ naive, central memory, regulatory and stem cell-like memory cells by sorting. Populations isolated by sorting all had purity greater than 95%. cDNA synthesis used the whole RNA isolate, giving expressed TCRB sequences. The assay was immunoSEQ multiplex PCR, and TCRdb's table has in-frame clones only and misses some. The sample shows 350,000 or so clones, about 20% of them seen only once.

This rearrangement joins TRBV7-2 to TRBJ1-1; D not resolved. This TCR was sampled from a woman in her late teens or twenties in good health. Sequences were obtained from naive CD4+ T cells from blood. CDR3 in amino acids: CASSLAAAMNTEAFF. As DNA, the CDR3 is TGTGCCAGCAGCTTAGCCGCGGCCATGAACACTGAAGCTTTCTTT.